This T cell receptor beta chain was sequenced during a study of T cell changes during pregnancy in multiple sclerosis. TCRdb's copy holds only in-frame clones and misses some; the assay was immunoSEQ multiplex PCR. In the table there are 85,000 to 100,000 clones, approximately 92% of which are singletons. Between the trimmed V and J ends, which lost 7 bases and 6 bases, there was a span of 18 bases. Germline V gene sequence: CDR1 MDHEN, CDR2 SYDVKM. This CDR3 has 14 amino acids. This TCR was sampled from a female donor with multiple sclerosis, enrolled in a pregnancy study. Sequenced here: peripheral blood, sampled in the first trimester of pregnancy. The chain links TRBV28 to TRBJ1-2; the D gene is possibly TRBD1 (5 bases). The CDR3 DNA sequence: TGTGCCAGCATCACACAGCTACAAGGGGATGGCTACACCTTC. Protein sequence: CASITQLQGDGYTF.